The next 28 T cell receptor beta chains were all read from a single sample in a study of identical twins. TCRdb analysed the 5' RACE reads with MiXCR anew, one entry per CDR3 protein. The table records 250,000 to 350,000 distinct CDR3 sequences, around 8.8% of them present only once. The same sample was also studied in work on yellow fever vaccine responses in identical twins.

The specimen sequenced was memory (CD45RO+) T cells sorted from blood. The receptors were sampled from a woman aged 18-35 years in good health.

This rearrangement joins TRBV6-1 to TRBJ1-1; D uncertain. Germline-derived CDR1 and CDR2 are MNHNS and SASEGT. The V end was cut by 1 base, the J end by 5 bases, with 5 bases between. The CDR3 sequence is 12 residues long. In DNA form, the CDR3 reads TGTGCCAGCAGTGAAGTCGGGACTGAAGCTTTCTTT. Its protein is CASSEVGTEAFF.

This clonotype appeared many times. This chain connects TRBV6-1 to TRBJ1-1, with 7 bases identical to TRBD1. Unmatched junction bases numbered 7, after V lost 6 bases and J lost 0 bases. From germline, CDR1 is MNHNS and CDR2 SASEGT. This CDR3 comprises 15 residues. The CDR3 spells CASSSGQALNTEAFF. The CDR3, as DNA: TGTGCCAGCAGCTCCGGACAGGCCTTGAACACTGAAGCTTTCTTT.

This clonotype was seen more than once but under ten times. The J gene is TRBJ2-7, the V gene TRBV2; D is unclear. Per germline, CDR1 SNHLY and CDR2 FYNNEI. The CDR3 consists of 15 residues. Trimming took 8 bases from V and 4 from J, leaving 21 bases between them. The CDR3 reads CASSQGYIQQYEQYF. The CDR3 nucleotides are TGTGCCAGCTCTCAAGGGTATATCCAACAGTACGAGCAGTACTTC.

This clonotype was picked up many times. The chain is built from TRBV6-5 and TRBJ1-2; 7 bases line up with TRBD1. V gave up 0 bases and J gave up 6 bases; unmatched junction bases: 4. Germline CDR1 and CDR2: MNHEY and SVGAGI. The CDR3 has 14 amino acids. This CDR3 reads CASSYSIQGNGYTF. DNA for the CDR3: TGTGCCAGCAGTTACTCGATACAGGGGAATGGCTACACCTTC.

This clonotype was picked up many times. The chain employs TRBV5-6 and TRBJ2-2; D is unresolved. This CDR3 contains 17 residues. Trimming took off 0 bases at V and 6 bases at J, with 18 bases between the two ends. The germline gives CDR1 SGHDT, CDR2 YYEEEE. As DNA, the CDR3 is TGTGCCAGCAGCTTGGAGGATCCTAGAAGTTGGTCCGGGGAGCTGTTTTTT. Translated: CASSLEDPRSWSGELFF.

The sample holds a few counts of this clonotype. This chain links TRBV7-8 with TRBJ1-1; 8 bases are shared with TRBD1. CDR3 size: 15 residues. Per the germline V gene, CDR1 is SGHVS and CDR2 is FQNEAQ. Unmatched junction bases numbered 3, after V lost 1 base and J lost 2 bases. The CDR3 region has the DNA TGTGCCAGCAGCTTAGGGGACAGGTACAACACTGAAGCTTTCTTT. Translation: CASSLGDRYNTEAFF.

This chain joins TRBV9 and TRBJ1-1, with D perhaps TRBD1 (5 bases). Trimming took 1 base from V and 3 from J, leaving 10 bases between them. Looked up from germline, CDR1 is SGDLS and CDR2 is YYNGEE. This CDR3 region has 14 residues. The chain's CDR3 is CASSVLRDDTEAFF. The CDR3 nucleotides read TGTGCCAGCAGCGTACTCAGGGATGACACTGAAGCTTTCTTT. Full variable domain (remainder filled in from reference TRBV9 and TRBJ1-1): DSGVTQTPKHLITATGQRVTLRCSPRSGDLSVYWYQQSLDQGLQFLIQYYNGEERAKGNILERFSAQQFPDLHSELNLSSLELGDSALYFCASSVLRDDTEAFFGQGTRLTVV.

This clonotype was found a few times. This rearrangement joins TRBV24-1 to TRBJ2-1; 12 bases align to TRBD2. The CDR3 sequence is 15 residues long. Trimming at V came to 5 bases and at J to 4 bases, leaving 2 bases not matched to a gene. Germline V gene sequence: CDR1 KGHDR, CDR2 SFDVKD. Written as DNA, the CDR3 is TGTGCCACCAGTGGGACTAGCGGGAAATACAATGAGCAGTTCTTC. This translates into CATSGTSGKYNEQFF.

V gene TRBV7-9 combines with J gene TRBJ1-2, with D unclear. This CDR3 has 12 amino acids. The V and J ends lost 3 bases and 5 bases respectively, with 7 bases between them. Germline V gene lookup returns CDR1 SEHNR and CDR2 FQNEAQ (reference sequence). The CDR3 DNA sequence: TGTGCCAGCAGCTTCGTCGCTTATGGCTACACCTTC. Translated, it gives CASSFVAYGYTF.

This clonotype was recorded at least ten times. V gene TRBV20-1 combines with J gene TRBJ2-5, with 9 bases identical to TRBD2. The germline gives CDR1 DFQATT, CDR2 SNEGSKA (reference sequence). Trimming cost V 5 bases and J 2 bases; bases outside gene matches: 6. The CDR3 has 14 amino acids. For the CDR3, the DNA is TGCAGTGCTCCACCTAGCGGGGCTCAAGAGACCCAGTACTTC. It translates to CSAPPSGAQETQYF.

This clonotype was detected many times. V and J are TRBV12-3 or TRBV12-4 and TRBJ2-2; D might be TRBD1 or TRBD2, each matching 5 bases. The CDR3 runs 13 residues. V was shortened by 7 bases and J by 5 bases, with 11 bases between the two germline ends. CDR3 bases: TGTGCCAGCACCTCGGGACGGACCGGGGAGCTGTTTTTT. As protein: CASTSGRTGELFF.

This clonotype was counted at least ten times. The chain carries TRBV12-3 or TRBV12-4 and TRBJ1-5, with 7 bases lining up with TRBD1. V dropped 6 bases and J dropped 4; count of bases not matched to a gene: 6. The CDR3 is made up of 14 amino acids. The CDR3 loop reads CASSRQGENQPQHF. The CDR3 nucleotides read TGTGCCAGCAGCCGACAGGGTGAGAATCAGCCCCAGCATTTT.

The J gene is TRBJ1-1, the V gene TRBV5-4; D is possibly TRBD1 (6 bases). This CDR3 contains 14 residues. Deletions cut 5 bases from V and 1 base from J, with 12 bases between. Germline CDR1 SGHNT, CDR2 YYREEE (reference sequence). CDR3 sequence reads: CASSFTTGNTEAFF. In DNA, the CDR3 is TGTGCCAGCAGTTTCACGACAGGGAACACTGAAGCTTTCTTT.

Only a few counts were recorded for this clonotype. The rearrangement uses TRBV11-2 and TRBJ1-4; D remains unclear. The CDR3 totals 13 residues. Per the germline V gene, CDR1 is SGHAT and CDR2 is FQNNGV. V dropped 5 bases and J dropped 8 bases, with 12 bases sitting between them. The CDR3 bases are TGTGCCAGCAGCCGCGGGAGTCGGGAAAAACTGTTTTTT. It specifies CASSRGSREKLFF.

This clonotype was detected only a few times. The chain recombines TRBV20-1 with TRBJ2-7; 10 positions match TRBD2. The CDR3 has 17 residues. Germline CDR1 and CDR2: DFQATT and SNEGSKA (reference sequence). V was pared by 1 base and J by 5 bases, with 14 bases of the junction left unmatched. The CDR3 DNA follows: TGCAGTGCTAGAGGTTACGGCCTAGCGGGAGCTTCCAACGAGCAGTACTTC. Translated, it gives CSARGYGLAGASNEQYF.

Ten or more counts support this clonotype. V is TRBV6-1 and J is TRBJ2-2; 11 positions match TRBD1. This CDR3 is 14 amino acids long. Germline loops: CDR1 MNHNS, CDR2 SASEGT. Losses at the gene ends were 7 bases for V and 3 bases for J; bases not matched to a gene: 1. CDR3 nucleotides: TGTGCCAGCAAGGGACAGGGGGACACCGGGGAGCTGTTTTTT. This translates into CASKGQGDTGELFF.

This clonotype was seen more than once but under ten times. The chain uses TRBV4-2 and TRBJ2-1, with TRBD2 identical over 10 bases. The CDR3 is made up of 20 amino acids. J gave up 4 bases and V 2 bases, and 17 bases lay outside the gene matches. Germline values: CDR1 LGHNA, CDR2 YNFKEQ. The CDR3 here is CASSQPKRPISGRDYNEQFF. The CDR3, as DNA: TGTGCCAGCAGCCAACCTAAACGCCCGATAAGCGGGAGGGATTACAATGAGCAGTTCTTC.

This chain uses TRBV14 with TRBJ2-1; 13 bases are a match to TRBD2. This CDR3 comprises 18 residues. Germline V lookup: CDR1 SGHDN, CDR2 FVKESK. The ends lost 0 bases at V and 6 bases at J; junction bases unmatched: 8. The CDR3: CASSQDGLAGDRLNEQFF. The DNA of the CDR3 is TGTGCCAGCAGCCAAGACGGACTAGCGGGAGACCGACTCAATGAGCAGTTCTTC. Drawing the rest from reference TRBV14 and TRBJ2-1, the complete variable domain is EAGVTQFPSHSVIEKGQTVTLRCDPISGHDNLYWYRRVMGKEIKFLLHFVKESKQDESGMPNNRFLAERTGGTYSTLKVQPAELEDSGVYFCASSQDGLAGDRLNEQFFGPGTRLTVL.

This clonotype has only a few counts. The gene calls are TRBV24-1 and TRBJ2-3, with D perhaps TRBD1 (5 bases). CDR1 is KGHDR, CDR2 SFDVKD, per germline. This CDR3 has 13 amino acids. V was shortened by 9 bases and J by 4 bases, with 13 bases between the two germline ends. CDR3 sequence: CATAVWGADTQYF. In DNA form, the CDR3 reads TGTGCCACCGCGGTATGGGGCGCAGATACGCAGTATTTT.

The chain joins TRBV12-3 or TRBV12-4 to TRBJ1-2; 7 nucleotides line up with TRBD1. CDR3 length: 17 residues. J lost 5 bases, V lost 2 bases, and 14 bases had no gene match. In nucleotides, the CDR3 is TGTGCCAGCAGTTTAAAGGAGAGGGGGACAGATTATTATGGCTACACCTTC. This sequence encodes CASSLKERGTDYYGYTF.

This clonotype has more than one count but fewer than ten. This chain links TRBV3-1 with TRBJ2-1; 8 bases are shared with TRBD2. After removal of 6 bases from V and 9 bases from J, the junction contained 16 bases not matched to a gene. Germline lookup yields CDR1 LGHDT and CDR2 YNNKEL (reference sequence). This CDR3 comprises 16 residues. The CDR3 DNA reads as TGTGCCAGCAGTCTATTAGCGGGGAGGGATCTGGGTGAGCAGTTCTTC. It translates to CASSLLAGRDLGEQFF.

This clonotype was recorded a few times. The V call is TRBV6-1, the J call TRBJ2-5, with 8 bases fitting TRBD1. CDR3 length equals 13 residues. CDR1 and CDR2 from the germline V gene are MNHNS and SASEGT. Unmatched junction bases numbered 5, after V lost 5 bases and J lost 6 bases. CDR3 region: CASSTGQGQTQYF. CDR3 DNA: TGTGCCAGCAGTACCGGACAGGGACAGACCCAGTACTTC.

At least ten counts were recorded for this clonotype. The chain uses TRBV2 and TRBJ2-5; possible D gene TRBD2, 7 bases. This CDR3 contains 15 residues. The V gene's germline CDR1 is SNHLY and CDR2 FYNNEI. V shed 3 bases and J shed 3 bases, with 14 bases lying between them. CDR3 loop: CASSDGGGYKETQYF. CDR3 nucleotide sequence: TGTGCCAGCAGTGATGGCGGGGGCTACAAAGAGACCCAGTACTTC.

The chain links TRBV20-1 to TRBJ1-2; 11 bases fit TRBD1. The germline gives CDR1 DFQATT, CDR2 SNEGSKA (reference sequence). V shed 0 bases and J 3 bases; nucleotides not matched to a gene: 3. This CDR3 is built from 15 residues. The CDR3: CSARDLGQGDYGYTF. The CDR3 DNA follows: TGCAGTGCTAGAGATTTGGGACAGGGGGACTATGGCTACACCTTC.

This clonotype was recorded at least ten times. The chain is built from TRBV5-1 and TRBJ2-1; tentative D call: TRBD1 (5 bases). Trimming pared 1 base from V and 5 bases from J, leaving 10 bases between. The germline CDR1 and CDR2 sequences are SGHRS and YFSETQ. This CDR3 is built from 14 residues. The CDR3 sequence: CASSLWGGNNEQFF. Written as DNA, the CDR3 is TGCGCCAGCAGCTTGTGGGGCGGAAACAATGAGCAGTTCTTC. Full variable domain (rest looked up from reference TRBV5-1 and TRBJ2-1): KAGVTQTPRYLIKTRGQQVTLSCSPISGHRSVSWYQQTPGQGLQFLFEYFSETQRNKGNFPGRFSGRQFSNSRSEMNVSTLELGDSALYLCASSLWGGNNEQFFGPGTRLTVL.

This sequence joins TRBV20-1 and TRBJ2-7; D ambiguous. CDR1 is DFQATT and CDR2 is SNEGSKA in the germline V gene (reference sequence). This CDR3 has 14 amino acids. V was clipped by 1 base and J by 0 bases, with 10 bases between them. CDR3 DNA: TGCAGTGCTAGAGGGGCAGAGAGCTCCTACGAGCAGTACTTC. It is translated as CSARGAESSYEQYF.

The chain is built from TRBV5-1 and TRBJ2-2; no clear D. This CDR3 contains 14 residues. The V and J ends lost 5 bases and 1 base respectively, with 9 bases between them. The germline gives CDR1 SGHRS, CDR2 YFSETQ. Here the CDR3 DNA reads TGCGCCAGCAGTAGCTCGGTGAACACCGGGGAGCTGTTTTTT. Protein product: CASSSSVNTGELFF.

This CDR3 reads CASSLAAGSYNEQFF. The CDR3 DNA follows: TGTGCCAGCAGTTTAGCGGCGGGATCCTACAATGAGCAGTTCTTC. The V and J genes are TRBV12-3 or TRBV12-4 and TRBJ2-1; D possibly corresponds to TRBD2 (6 bases). The germline V and J ends were trimmed by 0 bases and 1 base, with 7 bases remaining between them. CDR3 length: 15 residues.